This T cell receptor (beta chain) was observed in a study of patients and donors after allogeneic stem cell transplantation. The CDR3 covers 14 residues. V lost 2 bases and J 4 bases, leaving 10 bases between the germline ends. Germline V gene data show CDR1 as MNHNS and CDR2 as SASEGT. In TCRdb, the RT-PCR reads were re-called with MiXCR into one record per CDR3 protein. Among some 960,000 distinct CDR3 sequences listed, more than 15% were seen once. Sequences were obtained from blood, either unsorted or a sorted T cell fraction (not recorded which). The chain joins TRBV6-1 to TRBJ2-3; D gene uncertain. The TCR comes from a human donor who was either an allogeneic HSCT recipient or a stem cell or donor lymphocyte infusion donor (not recorded which). It is not recorded whose cells these are; they may come from a transplant donor. For the CDR3, the DNA is TGTGCCAGCAGTGAAATGGTAAAGTCAGATACGCAGTATTTT. Amino acid sequence: CASSEMVKSDTQYF.